This is a list of T cell receptor beta chains from one sample in a study of cytomegalovirus exposure and HLA in healthy donors. Clones were sequenced by immunoSEQ multiplex PCR, and TCRdb holds only the in-frame ones, with some missing. In the table there are some 69,000 clones, nearly 96% of which are singletons. The sequencing sample was made of PBMCs. Every receptor here comes from a woman aged 18-29 years in good health and CMV-seropositive. The CDR3 runs from the conserved cysteine through the conserved F or W. D genes are given only for firm matches. Expanded clones are given a class, and other clones once, few, many or no size at all.

clone_size: .
d_call: .
v_call: TRBV28
j_call: TRBJ2-2
cdr3_nt: TGTGCCAGCAGTGCACTCAGCGCGAACACCGGGGAGCTGTTTTTT
cdr3_aa: CASSALSANTGELFF

clone_size: .
d_call: TRBD2
v_call: TRBV4-2
j_call: TRBJ2-2
cdr3_nt: TGTGCCAGCAGCCACGTGGGTACCGGGACTAGCGGGACGGTTGGGGAGCTGTTTTTT
cdr3_aa: CASSHVGTGTSGTVGELFF

clone_size: .
d_call: TRBD1
v_call: TRBV28
j_call: TRBJ1-2
cdr3_nt: TGTGCCAGCAGGGGGACAGGGGGCGGGAAGGGCTACACCTTC
cdr3_aa: CASRGTGGGKGYTF

clone_size: .
d_call: TRBD1
v_call: TRBV28
j_call: TRBJ2-7
cdr3_nt: TGTGCCAGCAGTTCACAACAGGGGTACGAGCAGTACTTC
cdr3_aa: CASSSQQGYEQYF

clone_size: .
d_call: .
v_call: TRBV28
j_call: TRBJ1-3
cdr3_nt: TGTGCCAGCAGTTTTAAGGGTCTGGGGGGGGCGCAGTCTGGAAACACCATATATTTT
cdr3_aa: CASSFKGLGGAQSGNTIYF

clone_size: .
d_call: TRBD2
v_call: TRBV23-1
j_call: TRBJ2-7
cdr3_nt: TGCGCCAGCAGGCACGTCGGGACACCGGGGACTAGCGCCCACTACGAGCAGTACTTC
cdr3_aa: CASRHVGTPGTSAHYEQYF

clone_size: .
d_call: TRBD2
v_call: TRBV13
j_call: TRBJ2-2
cdr3_nt: TGTGCCAGCAGCTTAAAGATTACGGGACTAGCGGGGAACACCGGGGAGCTGTTTTTT
cdr3_aa: CASSLKITGLAGNTGELFF

clone_size: .
d_call: .
v_call: TRBV30
j_call: TRBJ2-6
cdr3_nt: TGTGCCTGGAGGGCAGGGACAGGGACTAGAAGGGCCAACGTCCTGACTTTC
cdr3_aa: CAWRAGTGTRRANVLTF

clone_size: .
d_call: TRBD1
v_call: TRBV5-6
j_call: TRBJ2-7
cdr3_nt: TGTGCCAGCAGCCCCTCACCTGGGACAGGAATAGCCGAGCAGTACTTC
cdr3_aa: CASSPSPGTGIAEQYF

clone_size: .
d_call: .
v_call: TRBV7-9
j_call: TRBJ1-1
cdr3_nt: TGTGCCAGCCACCCCTTTGCACAAGGCGGGGAAGCTTTCTTT
cdr3_aa: CASHPFAQGGEAFF

clone_size: .
d_call: TRBD1
v_call: TRBV4-3
j_call: TRBJ2-1
cdr3_nt: TGCGCCAGCAGCCGAGACACAGGGGTCGAGCAGTTCTTC
cdr3_aa: CASSRDTGVEQFF

clone_size: once
d_call: .
v_call: TRBV6-5
j_call: TRBJ2-7
cdr3_nt: TGTGCCAGCAGTTACCAGGGTGGAGTAAGCGAGCAGTACTTC
cdr3_aa: CASSYQGGVSEQYF

clone_size: .
d_call: .
v_call: TRBV6-4
j_call: TRBJ2-1
cdr3_nt: TGTGCCAGCAGTGACTTACAGGGAGAGGGTGAGCAGTTCTTC
cdr3_aa: CASSDLQGEGEQFF

clone_size: .
d_call: TRBD1
v_call: TRBV28
j_call: TRBJ2-5
cdr3_nt: TGTGCCAGCAGTACCCAGGGACAGGGATCAGGGGAGACCCAGTACTTC
cdr3_aa: CASSTQGQGSGETQYF

clone_size: .
d_call: TRBD1
v_call: TRBV25-1
j_call: TRBJ2-7
cdr3_nt: TGTGCCAGCGGTGGGGACAGCTCCTACGAGCAGTACTTC
cdr3_aa: CASGGDSSYEQYF

clone_size: .
d_call: .
v_call: TRBV5-1
j_call: TRBJ2-7
cdr3_nt: TGCGCCAGCAGCTTGGCAGGGCCCGACGAGCAGTACTTC
cdr3_aa: CASSLAGPDEQYF

clone_size: .
d_call: .
v_call: TRBV6-4
j_call: TRBJ2-3
cdr3_nt: TGTGCCAGCAGTGACAGGGGGAGCACAGATACGCAGTATTTT
cdr3_aa: CASSDRGSTDTQYF

clone_size: .
d_call: TRBD1
v_call: TRBV7-3
j_call: TRBJ1-1
cdr3_nt: TGTGCCAGCAGCTTAGGGACAGGGATTGAACCTTTCTTT
cdr3_aa: CASSLGTGIEPFF

clone_size: .
d_call: TRBD2
v_call: TRBV11-2
j_call: TRBJ2-1
cdr3_nt: TGTGCCAGCAGGACTAGCGGGAAAGCCAGCAGCCCCGGGCATGAGCAGTTCTTC
cdr3_aa: CASRTSGKASSPGHEQFF

clone_size: .
d_call: TRBD1
v_call: TRBV5-5
j_call: TRBJ2-1
cdr3_nt: TGTGCTAGCAGCTACGGGACAGGGGACCACAATGAGCAGTTCTTC
cdr3_aa: CASSYGTGDHNEQFF

clone_size: .
d_call: TRBD1
v_call: TRBV28
j_call: TRBJ2-4
cdr3_nt: TGTGCCAGCAAATCCGGGACAGGATTTCTAGCCAAAAACATTCAGTACTTC
cdr3_aa: CASKSGTGFLAKNIQYF

clone_size: .
d_call: .
v_call: TRBV12-2
j_call: TRBJ2-5
cdr3_nt: TGTGCAAGTTGCGCTCGGGTTTTAGGTCCGGAACAAGAGACCCAGTACTTC
cdr3_aa: CASCARVLGPEQETQYF

clone_size: .
d_call: TRBD2
v_call: TRBV9
j_call: TRBJ2-7
cdr3_nt: TGTGCCAGCAGTACGGCGGGAGGGCCCCGCGAGCAGTACTTC
cdr3_aa: CASSTAGGPREQYF

clone_size: .
d_call: TRBD1
v_call: TRBV27
j_call: TRBJ2-7
cdr3_nt: TGTGCCAGCAGCCCGGGACAGGTGCTATACGAGCAGTACTTC
cdr3_aa: CASSPGQVLYEQYF

clone_size: once
d_call: .
v_call: TRBV30
j_call: TRBJ1-5
cdr3_nt: TGTGCCTGGAGTGTAGGCAGGGGCAATCAGCCCCAGCATTTT
cdr3_aa: CAWSVGRGNQPQHF

clone_size: .
d_call: TRBD1
v_call: TRBV18
j_call: TRBJ2-6
cdr3_nt: TGTGCCAGCTCACCCCGACAGGGGGTAACTGGGGCCAACGTCCTGACTTTC
cdr3_aa: CASSPRQGVTGANVLTF

clone_size: .
d_call: TRBD1
v_call: TRBV4-3
j_call: TRBJ1-4
cdr3_nt: TGCGCCAGCAGCCAAGATCGGGGACAGGGGGCGGGAAAACTGTTTTTT
cdr3_aa: CASSQDRGQGAGKLFF

clone_size: .
d_call: TRBD2
v_call: TRBV7-9
j_call: TRBJ2-1
cdr3_nt: TGTGCCAGCAGCCAATACCCACTAGCGGGAGCGCGCGAGCAGTTCTTC
cdr3_aa: CASSQYPLAGAREQFF

clone_size: once
d_call: .
v_call: TRBV5-1
j_call: TRBJ2-5
cdr3_nt: TGCGCCAGCAGCTTGCAAGCCGGAGAGACCCAGTACTTC
cdr3_aa: CASSLQAGETQYF

clone_size: .
d_call: .
v_call: TRBV9
j_call: TRBJ2-3
cdr3_nt: TGTGCCAGCAGCGTTCAGGGCAGCACAGATACGCAGTATTTT
cdr3_aa: CASSVQGSTDTQYF

clone_size: once
d_call: TRBD2
v_call: TRBV5-4
j_call: TRBJ2-6
cdr3_nt: TGTGCCAGCAGCTTGATCTGGGCGGGAGGGCCAGAGGGGGCCAACGTCCTGACTTTC
cdr3_aa: CASSLIWAGGPEGANVLTF

clone_size: .
d_call: .
v_call: TRBV25-1
j_call: TRBJ2-5
cdr3_nt: TGTGCCAGCAGTGAGCGGGACAGCAAGCTGGAACAAGAGACCCAGTACTTC
cdr3_aa: CASSERDSKLEQETQYF

clone_size: .
d_call: TRBD2
v_call: TRBV14
j_call: TRBJ2-5
cdr3_nt: TGTGCCAGCAGACATTTGGGGCGACTAGCGGAAGAGACCCAGTACTTC
cdr3_aa: CASRHLGRLAEETQYF

clone_size: .
d_call: TRBD1
v_call: TRBV27
j_call: TRBJ2-1
cdr3_nt: TGTGCCAGCAGCTGGGGACAGGGTGCTGAGCAGTTCTTC
cdr3_aa: CASSWGQGAEQFF

clone_size: .
d_call: TRBD2
v_call: TRBV27
j_call: TRBJ2-3
cdr3_nt: TGTGCCAGCAGTCGGACTAGCGGGAGTTCAGATACGCAGTATTTT
cdr3_aa: CASSRTSGSSDTQYF

clone_size: .
d_call: TRBD1
v_call: TRBV4-1
j_call: TRBJ2-2
cdr3_nt: TGCGCCAGCAGCCAACCGGCCCTGGGACAGGGGAACACCGGGGAGCTGTTTTTT
cdr3_aa: CASSQPALGQGNTGELFF

clone_size: once
d_call: .
v_call: TRBV7-9
j_call: TRBJ1-1
cdr3_nt: TGTGCCAGCAGCTTCCCCCATCCCAGGGAGGGGAACACTGAAGCTTTCTTT
cdr3_aa: CASSFPHPREGNTEAFF

clone_size: .
d_call: .
v_call: TRBV18
j_call: TRBJ1-1
cdr3_nt: TGTGCCAGCTCAAATAGACAGTCGAACACTGAAGCTTTCTTT
cdr3_aa: CASSNRQSNTEAFF

clone_size: .
d_call: .
v_call: TRBV7-3
j_call: TRBJ2-7
cdr3_nt: TGTGCCAGCAGCCCCTCCGGGACAAGTTCTCAGCAGTACTTC
cdr3_aa: CASSPSGTSSQQYF

clone_size: .
d_call: TRBD2
v_call: TRBV4-1
j_call: TRBJ2-1
cdr3_nt: TGCGCCAGCAGCCAAGTGGGACTAACGTACAATGAGCAGTTCTTC
cdr3_aa: CASSQVGLTYNEQFF

clone_size: .
d_call: TRBD1
v_call: TRBV27
j_call: TRBJ1-5
cdr3_nt: TGTGCCAGCAAACAGGGGTTTTTCTATAGCAATCAGCCCCAGCATTTT
cdr3_aa: CASKQGFFYSNQPQHF

clone_size: once
d_call: TRBD2
v_call: TRBV4-1
j_call: TRBJ2-7
cdr3_nt: TGCGCCAGCAGCCCAGCAGGCCGGGGGGCCTACGAGCAGTACTTC
cdr3_aa: CASSPAGRGAYEQYF

clone_size: .
d_call: TRBD2
v_call: TRBV5-1
j_call: TRBJ2-7
cdr3_nt: TGCGCCAGCAGCTCTAGGTTTGGGGGACTAGCGGGGCCCTACTACGAGCAGTACTTC
cdr3_aa: CASSSRFGGLAGPYYEQYF

clone_size: .
d_call: TRBD2
v_call: TRBV27
j_call: TRBJ2-3
cdr3_nt: TGTGCCAGCAGTCTTGGGACGGGACTAGCGGGAGATACGCAGTATTTT
cdr3_aa: CASSLGTGLAGDTQYF

clone_size: .
d_call: TRBD1
v_call: TRBV19
j_call: TRBJ2-4
cdr3_nt: TGTGCCAGTAGCAACTTATTAGGACAGGGGGATAGAAACATTCAGTACTTC
cdr3_aa: CASSNLLGQGDRNIQYF

clone_size: few
d_call: .
v_call: TRBV7-9
j_call: TRBJ2-2
cdr3_nt: TGTGCCAGCAGCACCCAAGAGCCCGGGGAGCTGTTTTTT
cdr3_aa: CASSTQEPGELFF

clone_size: .
d_call: .
v_call: TRBV19
j_call: TRBJ1-1
cdr3_nt: TGTGCCAGTAGCGTACAGGGTACGAACACTGAAGCTTTCTTT
cdr3_aa: CASSVQGTNTEAFF

clone_size: .
d_call: TRBD1
v_call: TRBV7-2
j_call: TRBJ1-2
cdr3_nt: TGTGCCAGCAGCGTGGGACAGGGTGGCGGCTACACCTTC
cdr3_aa: CASSVGQGGGYTF

clone_size: .
d_call: TRBD1
v_call: TRBV29-1
j_call: TRBJ2-7
cdr3_nt: TGCAGCGTGGGGACAGGGAAAGAGTACGAGCAGTACTTC
cdr3_aa: CSVGTGKEYEQYF

clone_size: .
d_call: TRBD2
v_call: TRBV29-1
j_call: TRBJ2-1
cdr3_nt: TGCAGCGTTGACCTCCTGAGCGGGACTTACAATGAGCAGTTCTTC
cdr3_aa: CSVDLLSGTYNEQFF

clone_size: .
d_call: TRBD1
v_call: TRBV5-6
j_call: TRBJ2-7
cdr3_nt: TGTGCCAGCAGCTTCACAGGGGAACCCTACGAGCAGTACTTC
cdr3_aa: CASSFTGEPYEQYF

clone_size: .
d_call: .
v_call: TRBV25-1
j_call: TRBJ1-1
cdr3_nt: TGTGCCAGCCATCAGAGGGGGGGGACTGAAGCTTTCTTT
cdr3_aa: CASHQRGGTEAFF

clone_size: once
d_call: .
v_call: TRBV2
j_call: TRBJ1-2
cdr3_nt: TGTGCCAGCAGGGCCGGGAGAATGGGATATGGCTACACCTTC
cdr3_aa: CASRAGRMGYGYTF

clone_size: .
d_call: TRBD2
v_call: TRBV7-2
j_call: TRBJ2-7
cdr3_nt: TGTGCCAGCAGCTTAGCGCGTCGAGCGGGAAGCTACGAGCAGTACTTC
cdr3_aa: CASSLARRAGSYEQYF